A single sample is the source of the 26 T cell receptor beta chains below, sequenced in a study of radiotherapy plus CTLA-4 blockade in lung cancer. The repertoire was sequenced with immunoSEQ multiplex PCR; TCRdb's copy has only in-frame clones and lacks some. This sample has about 48,000 clones, with 82% found just once. Here the sequenced sample was peripheral blood, taken from a patient treated with radiotherapy plus ipilimumab. Receptors were obtained from a human donor with non-small cell lung cancer who had stable disease on radiotherapy plus ipilimumab.

This clone has a single count. V gene TRBV10-3 combines with J gene TRBJ2-7, with 8 bases fitting TRBD1. Trimming at V came to 2 bases and at J to 4 bases, leaving 7 bases not matched to a gene. The CDR3 has 15 amino acids. In germline, CDR1 is ENHRY, CDR2 SYGVKD. For the CDR3, the DNA is TGTGCCATCAGTGAGCCAGGGGGCATCGGTTACGAGCAGTACTTC. Protein: CAISEPGGIGYEQYF.

The chain couples TRBV18 to TRBJ1-2; 9 bases match TRBD1. Unmatched junction bases numbered 15, after V lost 4 bases and J lost 6 bases. Germline V gives CDR1 KGHSH, CDR2 LQKENI. The CDR3 has 17 residues. CDR3 in amino acids: CASSLKPPKTGGDGYTF. The CDR3 region has the DNA TGTGCCAGCTCACTAAAACCCCCGAAAACAGGGGGCGATGGCTACACCTTC.

This chain connects TRBV4-3 to TRBJ2-5, with no clear D. The better agreement between TRBJ2-7 and the DNA end casts doubt on the J call. Looked up from germline, CDR1 is LGHNA and CDR2 is YSLEER. This CDR3 comprises 15 residues. This chain's CDR3 is CASSQDSDIAYEQYF. In DNA form, the CDR3 reads TGCGCCAGCAGCCAAGACTCTGACATTGCCTACGAGCAGTACTTC.

The rearrangement links TRBV4-1 to TRBJ1-2; D unclear. This CDR3 region has 16 residues. V was clipped by 4 bases and J by 3 bases, with 18 bases between them. Germline V gives CDR1 MGHRA, CDR2 YSYEKL. DNA for the CDR3: TGCGCCAGCAGCCCACCCACGGTGCCTTCCTACTATGGCTACACCTTC. Translating it yields CASSPPTVPSYYGYTF.

The chain joins TRBV4-3 to TRBJ1-4, with a possible D match to TRBD1 (5 bases). Germline-derived CDR1 and CDR2 are LGHNA and YSLEER. This CDR3 spans 15 amino acids. Deletions cut 0 bases from V and 5 bases from J, with 10 bases between. CDR3 nucleotides: TGCGCCAGCAGCCAAGATCGACAGCTAAATGAAAAACTGTTTTTT. The encoded protein is CASSQDRQLNEKLFF.

V is TRBV15 and J is TRBJ1-5; D is unclear. V shed 0 bases and J shed 6 bases, with 6 bases lying between them. This CDR3 has 13 residues. CDR1 is LNHNV and CDR2 is YYDKDF in the germline V gene (reference sequence). DNA for the CDR3: TGTGCCACCAGCAGAGATCAGGCTCAGCCCCAGCATTTT. Protein sequence: CATSRDQAQPQHF.

The chain carries TRBV4-2 and TRBJ2-5; TRBD2 matches 11 bases. J was trimmed by 1 base and V by 4 bases; bases with no gene match: 2. The CDR3 loop spans 15 amino acids. The germline V gene encodes CDR1 LGHNA and CDR2 YNFKEQ. The CDR3 DNA reads TGTGCCAGCAGCCCGGGGACTAGCGGCCAAGAGACCCAGTACTTC. The encoded protein is CASSPGTSGQETQYF.

The chain employs TRBV10-3 and TRBJ2-7; 15 bases match TRBD2. The germline V gene encodes CDR1 ENHRY and CDR2 SYGVKD. V shed 6 bases, J shed 2 bases, and the junction held 2 bases outside the gene matches. The CDR3 sequence is 15 residues long. The CDR3 DNA follows: TGTGCCATCAGCGGGACTAGCGGGGGGACCTACGAGCAGTACTTC. It codes for CAISGTSGGTYEQYF.

CDR3 DNA sequence: TGTGCCAGTAGTAATCTAGCGGGAGATCGCAGCTCCTACAATGAGCAGTTCTTC. The encoded protein is CASSNLAGDRSSYNEQFF. V gene TRBV19 combines with J gene TRBJ2-1; 10 bases line up with TRBD2. Germline lookup yields CDR1 LNHDA and CDR2 SQIVND (reference sequence). The ends lost 4 bases at V and 0 bases at J; junction bases unmatched: 9. The CDR3 sequence is 18 residues long.

Here the CDR3 reads CASRTSGLAARRADTQYF. For the CDR3, the DNA is TGTGCCAGCCGGACGTCGGGACTAGCGGCCCGGAGGGCAGATACGCAGTATTTT. This chain links TRBV27 with TRBJ2-3; 11 bases match TRBD2. With V trimmed by 8 bases and J by 4 bases, 17 bases remained unmatched. The germline V gene has CDR1 MNHEY and CDR2 SMNVEV (reference sequence). This CDR3 is 18 amino acids long.

In DNA form, the CDR3 reads TGTGCCAGCAGTTTCCTAGGGACAGAGAACTATGGCTACACCTTC. Translating gives CASSFLGTENYGYTF. V usage is TRBV28 and J usage is TRBJ1-2, with TRBD1 matching over 7 bases. The V gene end was trimmed by 3 bases and the J gene end by 2 bases; junction bases not matched to a gene: 6. CDR3 length: 15 amino acids. From germline, CDR1 is MDHEN and CDR2 SYDVKM.

The chain uses TRBV21-1 and TRBJ2-3; the DNA was not compared with TRBD2, the D call given in the table. TRBV21-1 constitutes a pseudogene. This CDR3 has 16 amino acids. CDR3 sequence (DNA): TGTGCCAGCAGCACCCGACTAGCGGGGCACACAGATACGCAGTATTTT. Protein sequence: CASSTRLAGHTDTQYF.

In nucleotides, the CDR3 is TGTGCCATCAGTGCTGGGACTAGCGATGGAGATACGCAGTATTTT. Translated: CAISAGTSDGDTQYF. The chain uses TRBV10-3 and TRBJ2-3; 10 bases align to TRBD2. Germline V gives CDR1 ENHRY, CDR2 SYGVKD. V was clipped by 4 bases and J by 5 bases; unmatched bases: 6. The CDR3 totals 15 residues.

This chain joins TRBV10-3 and TRBJ1-2; 8 bases agree with TRBD1. V shed 2 bases, J shed 4 bases, and the junction held 6 bases outside the gene matches. Germline V gene lookup returns CDR1 ENHRY and CDR2 SYGVKD. The CDR3 runs to 15 residues. The CDR3 region is CAISERTGSRYGYTF. The CDR3 DNA reads TGTGCCATCAGTGAGCGGACAGGGTCCCGCTATGGCTACACCTTC.

The chain joins TRBV19 to TRBJ2-3; D is possibly TRBD1 (5 bases). The V gene lost 1 base and the J gene lost 0 bases, with 8 bases spanning the gap. CDR1 is LNHDA, CDR2 SQIVND, per germline (reference sequence). CDR3 length equals 15 residues. The CDR3 spells CASSIVGLSTDTQYF. Here the CDR3 DNA reads TGTGCCAGTAGTATAGTGGGGCTTAGCACAGATACGCAGTATTTT.

The chain uses TRBV28 and TRBJ1-3, with D unresolved. The germline V gene has CDR1 MDHEN and CDR2 SYDVKM. Trimming took 2 bases from V and 5 from J, leaving 19 bases between them. This CDR3 contains 17 residues. CDR3 amino acids: CASSLETRSPGRNTIYF. CDR3 nucleotide sequence: TGTGCCAGCAGTTTAGAAACCAGATCCCCAGGAAGAAACACCATATATTTT. The full variable domain, with the rest looked up from reference TRBV28 and TRBJ1-3, is DVKVTQSSRYLVKRTGEKVFLECVQDMDHENMFWYRQDPGLGLRLIYFSYDVKMKEKGDIPEGYSVSREKKERFSLILESASTNQTSMYLCASSLETRSPGRNTIYFGEGSWLTVV.

The chain links TRBV7-2 to TRBJ2-3; 11 nucleotides agree with TRBD2. Germline lookup yields CDR1 SGHTA and CDR2 FQGNSA. V was clipped by 9 bases and J by 6 bases; unmatched bases: 8. This CDR3 spans 14 amino acids. The CDR3 here is CARNGLAGGDTQYF. The CDR3 coding sequence is TGTGCCAGAAACGGACTAGCGGGCGGGGATACGCAGTATTTT. The variable domain in full, with the rest retrieved from reference TRBV7-2 and TRBJ2-3, is GAGVSQSPSNKVTEKGKDVELRCDPISGHTALYWYRQSLGQGLEFLIYFQGNSAPDKSGLPSDRFSAERTGGSVSTLTIQRTQQEDSAVYLCARNGLAGGDTQYFGPGTRLTVL.

This chain links TRBV19 with TRBJ2-7; 10 positions match TRBD2. The CDR3 covers 14 residues. The junction had 10 bases not matched to a gene; V was cut back by 9 bases and J by 5 bases. CDR1 and CDR2 from the germline V gene are LNHDA and SQIVND (reference sequence). In DNA form, the CDR3 reads TGTGCCAGCTCACCGGGACTAGCGTCCCACGAGCAGTACTTC. Translated: CASSPGLASHEQYF. Looking up the rest from reference TRBV19 and TRBJ2-7 gives the full variable domain: DGGITQSPKYLFRKEGQNVTLSCEQNLNHDAMYWYRQDPGQGLRLIYYSQIVNDFQKGDIAEGYSVSREKKESFPLTVTSAQKNPTAFYLCASSPGLASHEQYFGPGTRLTVT.

The rearrangement joins TRBV19 to TRBJ1-1; tentative D call: TRBD1 (5 bases). Germline values: CDR1 LNHDA, CDR2 SQIVND (reference sequence). This CDR3 spans 15 amino acids. The V gene lost 5 bases and the J gene lost 0 bases, with 13 bases spanning the gap. The CDR3 DNA reads TGTGCCAGTAGTGTCAACAGGAACATGAACACTGAAGCTTTCTTT. Translated: CASSVNRNMNTEAFF.

The chain is built from TRBV19 and TRBJ2-2, with D possibly being TRBD1 (6 bases). The CDR3 is 14 amino acids. The V and J ends lost 5 bases and 5 bases respectively, with 12 bases between them. Looked up from germline, CDR1 is LNHDA and CDR2 is SQIVND (reference sequence). Written as DNA, the CDR3 is TGTGCCAGTAGTCGTCCAGGGGAGACCGGGGAGCTGTTTTTT. This gives the protein CASSRPGETGELFF.

The V and J genes are TRBV5-1 and TRBJ2-7, with 14 bases lining up with TRBD2. The germline V gene has CDR1 SGHRS and CDR2 YFSETQ. V shed 5 bases and J 4 bases; nucleotides not matched to a gene: 5. The CDR3 loop spans 15 amino acids. The CDR3, as DNA: TGCGCCAGCAGGTTCGGGACTAGCGGGAGTTACGAGCAGTACTTC. This codes for CASRFGTSGSYEQYF. Based on the CDR3 plus reference TRBV5-1 and TRBJ2-7, the full variable domain is KAGVTQTPRYLIKTRGQQVTLSCSPISGHRSVSWYQQTPGQGLQFLFEYFSETQRNKGNFPGRFSGRQFSNSRSEMNVSTLELGDSALYLCASRFGTSGSYEQYFGPGTRLTVT.

The rearrangement links TRBV19 to TRBJ2-5; TRBD1 is a possible D gene (5 bases). The germline CDR1 and CDR2 sequences are LNHDA and SQIVND (reference sequence). V lost 1 base, J lost 1 base, and 19 bases lay in between. CDR3 length equals 18 residues. For the CDR3, the DNA is TGTGCCAGTAGTATAGGGCCTGAGAGACAGAGTTTCCAAGAGACCCAGTACTTC. Translation: CASSIGPERQSFQETQYF.

The CDR3 sequence: CASRSTGGDYGYTF. For the CDR3, the DNA is TGTGCCAGCAGATCAACAGGGGGTGACTATGGCTACACCTTC. The chain links TRBV28 to TRBJ1-2; 8 bases map to TRBD1. The CDR3 totals 14 residues. Germline lookup yields CDR1 MDHEN and CDR2 SYDVKM. With 6 bases clipped from V and 3 bases from J, the junction kept 6 bases outside the gene matches.

The CDR3 is CASSQGHGKDNQPQHF. In DNA, the CDR3 is TGCGCCAGCAGCCAGGGACACGGAAAGGACAATCAGCCCCAGCATTTT. The chain has TRBV4-1 and TRBJ1-5; perhaps TRBD1 as D (6 bases). Trimming took off 3 bases at V and 3 bases at J, with 15 bases between the two ends. Germline loops: CDR1 MGHRA, CDR2 YSYEKL. The CDR3 totals 16 residues.

V is TRBV9 and J is TRBJ2-5; the D is unclear. The CDR3 runs to 15 residues. Trimming removed 0 bases from V and 4 bases from J, with 13 bases in between. Germline CDR1 and CDR2: SGDLS and YYNGEE. The CDR3 loop reads CASSVEAGRSETQYF. The CDR3 nucleotides read TGTGCCAGCAGCGTAGAGGCAGGAAGATCAGAGACCCAGTACTTC.

Only one count was recorded for this clone. This chain uses TRBV9 with TRBJ2-3, with 10 nucleotides matching TRBD2. The CDR3 is 15 residues long. Germline V gene lookup returns CDR1 SGDLS and CDR2 YYNGEE. J lost 5 bases, V lost 4 bases, and 7 bases had no gene match. This chain's CDR3 is CASSSSGRAGDTQYF. CDR3 nucleotide sequence: TGTGCCAGCAGCTCAAGCGGGAGGGCCGGAGATACGCAGTATTTT.